One sample yielded the 26 T cell receptor beta chains listed below, sequenced in a study of blood T cells in healthy people across ages. Combining a sample-barcoded 5' primer with a J-beta primer mix, a second PCR ran for 7 to 11 cycles. TCRdb independently ran MiXCR on the 5' RACE reads; one entry per CDR3 protein. Altogether under 1,000,000 distinct CDR3 sequences are present, roughly 35% being singletons, with the ten largest covering approximately 13%. Sample: blood. These receptors were taken from a man younger than 35 in good health.

The rearrangement uses TRBV30 and TRBJ2-2; TRBD1 might be the D (6 bases). Trimming removed 7 bases at V and 1 base at J, with 13 bases between. CDR1 and CDR2 (germline): GTSNPN, SVGIG (reference sequence). The CDR3 has 14 residues. The CDR3 reads CASPGHRNTGELFF. DNA of the CDR3: TGTGCCTCTCCGGGACACCGGAACACCGGGGAGCTGTTTTTT.

This clonotype was seen at least ten times. The J gene is TRBJ2-3, the V gene TRBV12-3 or TRBV12-4; D perhaps matches TRBD2 (5 bases). This CDR3 comprises 16 residues. The V and J ends lost 1 base and 0 bases respectively, with 11 bases between them. The CDR3 is CASSLGQRQSTDTQYF. Here the CDR3 DNA reads TGTGCCAGCAGTTTAGGCCAGCGGCAAAGCACAGATACGCAGTATTTT.

The chain couples TRBV12-3 or TRBV12-4 to TRBJ1-2; tentative D call: TRBD1 (5 bases). This CDR3 has 15 residues. V dropped 3 bases and J dropped 4 bases, with 15 bases sitting between them. The chain's CDR3 is CASSLSERGAYGYTF. DNA for the CDR3: TGTGCCAGCAGTTTGAGTGAGCGAGGGGCCTATGGCTACACCTTC.

The gene calls are TRBV12-3 or TRBV12-4 and TRBJ1-2; possible D gene TRBD1, 6 bases. Between the trimmed V and J ends, which lost 4 bases and 4 bases, there was a span of 10 bases. This CDR3 comprises 13 residues. The CDR3 here is CASSSPGAYGYTF. In DNA form, the CDR3 reads TGTGCCAGCAGTTCCCCGGGGGCCTATGGCTACACCTTC.

The rearrangement joins TRBV7-8 to TRBJ2-2, with D possibly being TRBD1 (5 bases). Trimming shortened V by 5 bases and J by 2 bases, and 15 bases separated the two germline ends. Germline lookup yields CDR1 SGHVS and CDR2 FQNEAQ. The CDR3 contains 16 residues. The CDR3 DNA follows: TGTGCCAGCAGCCCCCGTCCAGGGCTAAACACCGGGGAGCTGTTTTTT. Protein product: CASSPRPGLNTGELFF.

This clonotype was seen a few times. The chain combines TRBV6-1 with TRBJ2-3, with TRBD2 as a possible D gene (7 bases). V was trimmed by 7 bases and J by 0 bases, leaving 23 bases between them. The CDR3 length is 18 residues. Per the germline V gene, CDR1 is MNHNS and CDR2 is SASEGT. DNA for the CDR3: TGTGCCAGCACCCTGGGGGGGGGCTCTATTTCTAGCACAGATACGCAGTATTTT. It translates to CASTLGGGSISSTDTQYF.

This chain connects TRBV5-1 to TRBJ2-1; D call uncertain. Germline assignment: CDR1 SGHRS and CDR2 YFSETQ. V lost 1 base and J 9 bases, leaving 14 bases between the germline ends. The CDR3 has 14 amino acids. The CDR3 DNA follows: TGCGCCAGCAGCTTGCGGACCGAAAGGGCTGAGCAGTTCTTC. Translating gives CASSLRTERAEQFF.

The V call is TRBV4-2, the J call TRBJ1-2; D gene ambiguous. V gave up 0 bases and J gave up 3 bases, with 11 bases separating them. The CDR3 sequence is 15 residues long. Germline assignment: CDR1 LGHNA and CDR2 YNFKEQ. The CDR3 DNA sequence: TGTGCCAGCAGCCAAGATCCTGGATACTACTATGGCTACACCTTC. Its protein is CASSQDPGYYYGYTF.

The chain uses TRBV29-1 and TRBJ2-7; D is unclear. The CDR3 totals 12 residues. From germline, CDR1 is SQVTM and CDR2 ANQGSEA. V was shortened by 7 bases and J by 0 bases, with 10 bases between the two germline ends. Here the CDR3 DNA reads TGCAGCGCCAGACTGGGCTCCTACGAGCAGTACTTC. It translates to CSARLGSYEQYF.

V is TRBV27 and J is TRBJ1-5; no clear D gene. Germline assignment: CDR1 MNHEY and CDR2 SMNVEV (reference sequence). CDR3 length equals 13 residues. Trimming removed 6 bases from V and 5 bases from J, with 11 bases in between. In DNA, the CDR3 is TGTGCCAGCAGCCCGAGTGTTTATCAGCCCCAGCATTTT. This encodes CASSPSVYQPQHF.

This clonotype was seen more than once but under ten times. V and J are TRBV20-1 and TRBJ1-2; perhaps TRBD1 as D (5 bases). Per germline, CDR1 DFQATT and CDR2 SNEGSKA (reference sequence). This CDR3 comprises 12 residues. Between the trimmed V and J ends, which lost 4 bases and 8 bases, there was a span of 14 bases. Here the CDR3 DNA reads TGCAGTGCTACTCCCGGGACGGACGGCTACACCTTC. Its protein product is CSATPGTDGYTF.

This chain connects TRBV6-6 to TRBJ2-1; a possible D gene is TRBD1 (6 bases). CDR3 size: 14 residues. In germline, CDR1 is MNHNY, CDR2 SVGAGI (reference sequence). With 1 base removed from V and 8 bases from J, the gap between germline ends came to 12 bases. The CDR3 loop is CASSYYREYHEQFF. The CDR3, as DNA: TGTGCCAGCAGTTACTACAGGGAATACCATGAGCAGTTCTTC.

This clonotype appeared a few times. V gene TRBV4-3 combines with J gene TRBJ1-5; possible D gene TRBD1, 5 bases. V lost 0 bases and J 4 bases, leaving 19 bases between the germline ends. The CDR3 runs 18 residues. Germline-derived CDR1 and CDR2 are LGHNA and YSLEER. The CDR3 region has the DNA TGCGCCAGCAGCCAAGATAGTACCCGGGCAGGGAGAAATCAGCCCCAGCATTTT. Translation gives CASSQDSTRAGRNQPQHF.

This chain links TRBV27 with TRBJ2-5; maybe TRBD2 (7 bases). The CDR3 length is 17 residues. Trimming took 1 base from V and 11 from J, leaving 26 bases between them. Germline V gene lookup returns CDR1 MNHEY and CDR2 SMNVEV (reference sequence). The CDR3 region is CASSLFSGGGANNEQYF. The DNA of the CDR3 is TGTGCCAGCAGTTTATTCTCCGGAGGGGGGGCAAACAATGAGCAGTACTTC.

With respect to this clonotype: One end of the junction does not line up with germline, which may come from a read error. This chain connects TRBV5-8 to TRBJ2-7; 7 nucleotides match TRBD1. This CDR3 has 15 residues. From germline, CDR1 is SGHTS and CDR2 YDEGEE. For the CDR3, the DNA is TGTGCCGGCAGCTCTCGACAGGGTTTAGCCTACGAGCAGTACTTC. Its translation is CAGSSRQGLAYEQYF.

This clonotype has a handful of counts. The genes are TRBV5-6 and TRBJ1-3; no reliable D call. The V gene's germline CDR1 is SGHDT and CDR2 YYEEEE. This CDR3 is 15 amino acids long. The V end lost 1 base, the J end lost 0 bases, and 8 bases lay between the germline ends. In DNA form, the CDR3 reads TGTGCCAGCAGCTTGCTAATAACCTCTGGAAACACCATATATTTT. Its protein product is CASSLLITSGNTIYF.

The chain uses TRBV4-1 and TRBJ1-2; the D is unclear. Germline CDR1 MGHRA, CDR2 YSYEKL. This CDR3 comprises 14 residues. The V end was cut by 0 bases, the J end by 4 bases, with 9 bases between. The CDR3 region has the DNA TGCGCCAGCAGCCAAGAATCCCAGTTCTATGGCTACACCTTC. Translating gives CASSQESQFYGYTF.

About this clonotype: An end of the junction does not agree with germline; a read error may underlie this. CDR3 bases: TGTACCAGCAGGCACAGGGTGCGGAACACTGAAGCTTTCTTT. Protein product: CTSRHRVRNTEAFF. V gene TRBV12-3 or TRBV12-4 combines with J gene TRBJ1-1; D may be TRBD1 (6 bases). The CDR3 has 14 amino acids.

This clonotype was counted a few times. The rearrangement uses TRBV12-5 and TRBJ2-5; TRBD1 matches at 8 bases. The germline V gene encodes CDR1 LGHNT and CDR2 FRNRAP. V lost 4 bases and J lost 1; bases outside the gene matches: 11. The CDR3 sequence is 17 residues long. CDR3 nucleotides: TGTGCTAGTGGTTCCTCTCTACAGGGGGACCTCCAAGAGACCCAGTACTTC. As protein: CASGSSLQGDLQETQYF.

The rearrangement uses TRBV6-4 and TRBJ2-3; 14 bases are a match to TRBD2. With 6 bases clipped from V and 2 bases from J, the junction kept 1 base outside the gene matches. Germline CDR1 is MRHNA and CDR2 is SNTAGT. The length of the CDR3 is 15 residues. CDR3 sequence: CASRGLAGDTDTQYF. The CDR3, as DNA: TGTGCCAGCAGGGGACTAGCGGGGGACACAGATACGCAGTATTTT.

The rearrangement links TRBV4-1 to TRBJ2-3, with a tentative D call TRBD1 (6 bases). CDR1 MGHRA and CDR2 YSYEKL come from the germline V gene. CDR3 length: 17 residues. V lost 5 bases, J lost 0 bases, and 18 bases lay in between. CDR3 nucleotides: TGCGCCAGCAGCAAAAGGGGGTCCACGGCTAGCACAGATACGCAGTATTTT. Its translation: CASSKRGSTASTDTQYF.

This clonotype has only a few counts. One end of the junction is discordant with germline, which a read error may explain. The chain combines TRBV7-9 with TRBJ2-5; no reliable D call. The CDR3 is 13 residues long. Per the germline V gene, CDR1 is SEHNR and CDR2 is FQNEAQ (reference sequence). CDR3: CSSSLNGEETQYF. The CDR3 region has the DNA TGTTCCAGCAGCTTGAACGGAGAAGAGACCCAGTACTTC.

The table lists this clonotype with many counts. V usage is TRBV6-5 and J usage is TRBJ2-7; TRBD1 aligns across 8 bases. Trimming took 3 bases from V and 4 from J; bases not matched to a gene: 5. The CDR3 length is 14 residues. Germline V CDR1 and CDR2: MNHEY, SVGAGI. CDR3 DNA sequence: TGTGCCAGCAGTTATAGAGACAGGGGATACGAGCAGTACTTC. Translated: CASSYRDRGYEQYF.

The chain employs TRBV9 and TRBJ2-2, with TRBD2 identical over 11 bases. The CDR3 has 17 amino acids. Germline V gene lookup returns CDR1 SGDLS and CDR2 YYNGEE. The V gene end was trimmed by 3 bases and the J gene end by 2 bases; junction bases not matched to a gene: 6. The CDR3 coding sequence is TGTGCCAGCAGCGGGCCGACTAGCGGGGCCAACACCGGGGAGCTGTTTTTT. Residues: CASSGPTSGANTGELFF. The whole variable domain, remainder taken from reference TRBV9 and TRBJ2-2, is DSGVTQTPKHLITATGQRVTLRCSPRSGDLSVYWYQQSLDQGLQFLIQYYNGEERAKGNILERFSAQQFPDLHSELNLSSLELGDSALYFCASSGPTSGANTGELFFGEGSRLTVL.

CDR3: CASSRTGGTYGYTF. CDR3 nucleotide sequence: TGTGCCAGCAGTAGGACAGGGGGTACCTATGGCTACACCTTC. V and J are TRBV12-3 or TRBV12-4 and TRBJ1-2; 10 bases are shared with TRBD1. This CDR3 has 14 residues. V was clipped by 5 bases and J by 4 bases; unmatched bases: 4.

This chain joins TRBV4-1 and TRBJ1-2, with a tentative D call TRBD1 (6 bases). The CDR3 is 15 amino acids. Deletions cut 0 bases from V and 8 bases from J, with 16 bases between. Germline V CDR1 and CDR2: MGHRA, YSYEKL. The CDR3 here is CASSQEVSTGNGYTF. As DNA, the CDR3 is TGCGCCAGCAGCCAAGAAGTAAGCACAGGGAACGGCTACACCTTC.